Listed here is a single T cell receptor beta chain. The germline CDR1 and CDR2 sequences are SNHLY and FYNNEI. CDR3 length: 14 amino acids. J lost 2 bases, V lost 4 bases, and 3 bases had no gene match. The repertoire was sequenced with immunoSEQ multiplex PCR; TCRdb's copy has only in-frame clones and lacks some. This sample yields over 2,000 clones, of which over 75% are seen a single time; 8.8% belongs to the top ten. These data originate in a study of brain metastases from non-small cell lung cancer. The receptor was isolated from a donor older than 35 with non-small cell lung cancer. This rearrangement joins TRBV2 to TRBJ2-7; 9 nucleotides align to TRBD2. The sequenced sample was tumor-adjacent normal tissue. The CDR3 here is CASSGSSGAYEQYF. The CDR3 DNA sequence: TGTGCCAGCAGTGGCTCTAGCGGGGCCTACGAGCAGTACTTC.